The rows below give T cell receptor beta chains drawn from one sample of a study of long-term antiretroviral therapy in people with HIV. Generated by immunoSEQ multiplex PCR, the TCRdb table keeps only in-frame clones and is missing some. The top ten clones hold around 15% of a sample with 10,000 to 13,000 clones, roughly 80% of them seen once. Sequencing was performed on unsorted PBMCs, taken 1.2 years after starting antiretroviral therapy. These receptors originate from a man aged 35 to 55 with HIV. The CDR3 runs from the conserved cysteine through the conserved F or W. Each record gives: V gene, D gene, clone size, J gene, CDR3 protein, CDR3 DNA. A D gene is named only where the DNA matches it firmly. Clone size is shown for a subset of rows, as once, few, many or a class of expanded clone.

>TRBV7-9|NA|NA|TRBJ1-1
CASQAQGYMNTEAFF
TGTGCCAGCCAAGCTCAGGGCTACATGAACACTGAAGCTTTCTTT
>TRBV5-8|NA|NA|TRBJ2-1
CASSLGPDDEQFF
TGTGCCAGCAGCTTGGGCCCGGACGATGAGCAGTTCTTC
>TRBV30|NA|NA|TRBJ1-2
CAYRGSSDGYTF
TGTGCCTACCGGGGGTCGTCTGATGGCTACACCTTC
>TRBV5-5|NA|NA|TRBJ2-2
CASSPAGGNTGELFF
TGTGCCAGCAGCCCAGCCGGAGGGAATACCGGGGAGCTGTTTTTT
>TRBV4-1|NA|once|TRBJ2-1
CASSQELTRGGYNEQFF
TGCGCCAGCAGCCAAGAATTAACGCGAGGGGGTTACAATGAGCAGTTCTTC
>TRBV13|NA|once|TRBJ2-7
CASSLGGGTSYEQYF
TGTGCCAGCAGCTTAGGGGGGGGTACCTCCTACGAGCAGTACTTC
>TRBV2|TRBD1|few|TRBJ1-1
CASREGQGTEAFF
TGTGCCAGCAGGGAAGGACAGGGGACTGAAGCTTTCTTT
>TRBV9|NA|NA|TRBJ2-7
CASSVGDWAYVKQYF
TGTGCCAGCAGCGTAGGGGACTGGGCCTACGTAAAGCAGTACTTC
>TRBV5-1|NA|NA|TRBJ2-4
CASSFEDIQYF
TGCGCCAGCAGCTTTGAGGACATTCAGTACTTC
>TRBV30|NA|NA|TRBJ1-6
CACQGSYNSPLHF
TGTGCCTGCCAGGGTTCCTATAATTCACCCCTCCACTTT
>TRBV6-6|NA|NA|TRBJ2-6
CASTDSSGANVLTF
TGTGCCAGCACTGACAGCTCTGGGGCCAACGTCCTGACTTTC
>TRBV5-1|TRBD2|NA|TRBJ2-3
CASRRTSGNTDTQYF
TGCGCCAGCAGGCGGACTAGCGGAAACACAGATACGCAGTATTTT
>TRBV6-5|TRBD1|once|TRBJ2-4
CASSSTGETNIQYF
TGTGCCAGCAGTTCCACAGGGGAGACAAACATTCAGTACTTC
>TRBV27|NA|NA|TRBJ2-1
CASSFVSSYNEQFF
TGTGCCAGCAGTTTCGTGAGCTCCTACAATGAGCAGTTCTTC
>TRBV30|NA|few|TRBJ1-1
CAWSYMNTEAFF
TGTGCCTGGAGTTACATGAACACTGAAGCTTTCTTT
>TRBV9|NA|NA|TRBJ2-1
CASSVEEGGGQFF
TGTGCCAGCAGCGTAGAAGAAGGGGGAGGTCAGTTCTTC
>TRBV19|NA|NA|TRBJ2-7
CASSITGTYEQYF
TGTGCCAGTAGTATAACTGGGACCTACGAGCAGTACTTC
>TRBV7-6|NA|NA|TRBJ2-2
CASSQRVNGELFF
TGTGCCAGCAGCCAGAGGGTGAACGGGGAGCTGTTTTTT
>TRBV6-1|TRBD2|NA|TRBJ2-7
CASSAGTSGGDEQYF
TGTGCCAGCAGTGCCGGGACTAGCGGGGGGGATGAGCAGTACTTC
>TRBV27|NA|once|TRBJ2-7
CASSLKGGVGYEQYF
TGTGCCAGCAGTTTAAAGGGAGGAGTTGGCTACGAGCAGTACTTC
>TRBV6-6|TRBD1|few|TRBJ2-7
CASSAGQGVYEQYF
TGTGCCAGCAGTGCGGGACAGGGTGTCTACGAGCAGTACTTC
>TRBV7-8|NA|NA|TRBJ2-3
CASSLESNTDTQYF
TGTGCCAGCAGCTTAGAATCCAACACAGATACGCAGTATTTT
>TRBV13|TRBD1|NA|TRBJ1-4
CASSFSGQPATNEKLFF
TGTGCCAGCAGCTTCTCGGGACAGCCTGCAACTAATGAAAAACTGTTTTTT
>TRBV29-1|NA|NA|TRBJ2-1
CSVGRSYNEQFF
TGCAGCGTTGGACGGTCCTACAATGAGCAGTTCTTC
>TRBV19|NA|NA|TRBJ2-2
CASSIGQNTGELFF
TGTGCCAGTAGTATAGGGCAGAACACCGGGGAGCTGTTTTTT
>TRBV30|NA|NA|TRBJ1-5
CAWRISGAQNQPQHF
TGTGCCTGGAGGATCTCCGGCGCCCAGAATCAGCCCCAGCATTTT
>TRBV10-2|NA|NA|TRBJ2-2
CASKIQENTGELFF
TGCGCCAGCAAAATACAGGAGAACACCGGGGAGCTGTTTTTT
>TRBV10-2|NA|few|TRBJ1-6
CASSEHDAADNSPLHF
TGCGCCAGCAGTGAGCACGATGCAGCAGATAATTCACCCCTCCACTTT
>TRBV4-1|TRBD1|NA|TRBJ2-7
CASSLTGAEQYF
TGCGCCAGCAGCCTGACAGGGGCCGAGCAGTACTTC
>TRBV19|NA|NA|TRBJ1-3
CASSIRGPGNTIYF
TGTGCCAGTAGTATCCGCGGGCCGGGAAACACCATATATTTT
>TRBV7-2|TRBD1|NA|TRBJ1-4
CASSRNRGQGNEKLFF
TGTGCCAGCAGCCGGAACAGGGGACAGGGTAATGAAAAACTGTTTTTT
>TRBV4-3|NA|NA|TRBJ1-2
CASSRRQGDYGYTF
TGCGCCAGCAGCCGCCGGCAGGGTGACTATGGCTACACCTTC
>TRBV28|TRBD2|NA|TRBJ2-3
CASSPGTGLAGGSGTDTQYF
TGTGCCAGCAGCCCAGGGACGGGACTAGCGGGGGGGTCGGGCACAGATACGCAGTATTTT
>TRBV4-3|TRBD1|NA|TRBJ2-7
CASRPGQGPYEQYF
TGCGCCAGCAGGCCGGGACAGGGACCCTACGAGCAGTACTTC
>TRBV9|NA|NA|TRBJ1-2
CASSPTGGLIGGYTF
TGTGCCAGCAGCCCAACGGGTGGTTTGATCGGCGGCTACACCTTC
>TRBV29-1|NA|NA|TRBJ1-2
CSVVEGANYGYTF
TGCAGCGTTGTAGAGGGTGCAAACTATGGCTACACCTTC
>TRBV28|NA|NA|TRBJ1-5
CASSFRQGNQPQHF
TGTGCCAGCAGTTTCAGGCAGGGGAATCAGCCCCAGCATTTT
>TRBV7-2|NA|few|TRBJ1-1
CASSPHTEAFF
TGTGCCAGCAGCCCACACACTGAAGCTTTCTTT
>TRBV19|NA|NA|TRBJ1-3
CASISGNTIYF
TGTGCCAGTATCTCTGGAAACACCATATATTTT
>TRBV6-6|TRBD1|few|TRBJ2-7
CASTPGTESSYEQYF
TGTGCCAGCACCCCCGGGACAGAGTCTTCCTACGAGCAGTACTTC
>TRBV6-1|NA|once|TRBJ2-2
CASIRPGQGGGELFF
TGTGCCAGCATCCGACCGGGCCAGGGGGGCGGGGAGCTGTTTTTT
>TRBV14|NA|NA|TRBJ2-3
CASSQGYRVSLTDTQYF
TGTGCCAGCAGCCAAGGGTACAGGGTGTCTCTCACAGATACGCAGTATTTT
>TRBV25-1|NA|NA|TRBJ2-1
CASSKDQGYEQFF
TGTGCCAGCAGCAAAGACCAGGGATATGAGCAGTTCTTC
>TRBV2|TRBD1|few|TRBJ1-2
CASSEVVRGQKYGYTF
TGTGCCAGCAGTGAAGTCGTCAGGGGGCAGAAGTATGGCTACACCTTC
>TRBV27|NA|NA|TRBJ2-3
CASSAGSGRDTQYF
TGTGCCAGCAGTGCCGGTTCGGGGCGAGATACGCAGTATTTT
>TRBV4-3|NA|NA|TRBJ2-7
CASSQDLDRTYEQYF
TGCGCCAGCAGCCAAGATCTCGACAGAACCTACGAGCAGTACTTC
>TRBV30|NA|NA|TRBJ1-2
CAWSGVAARGYTF
TGTGCCTGGAGTGGGGTGGCCGCCCGTGGCTACACCTTC
>TRBV5-1|TRBD2|NA|TRBJ2-1
CASSLRGELAGGPRNEQFF
TGCGCCAGCAGCTTAAGGGGGGAATTAGCGGGGGGTCCGCGGAATGAGCAGTTCTTC
>TRBV28|NA|NA|TRBJ1-1
CASSSLMNTEAFF
TGTGCCAGCAGTTCGCTAATGAACACTGAAGCTTTCTTT
>TRBV30|NA|NA|TRBJ2-1
CAWSVGSYNEQFF
TGTGCCTGGAGTGTGGGCAGCTACAATGAGCAGTTCTTC
>TRBV5-8|TRBD2|NA|TRBJ2-7
CASSSGTSTSSYEQYF
TGTGCCAGCAGCTCCGGGACTAGCACGAGCTCCTACGAGCAGTACTTC
>TRBV18|TRBD1|NA|TRBJ2-7
CASSPGTAYEQYF
TGTGCCAGCTCACCCGGGACAGCCTACGAGCAGTACTTC
>TRBV18|NA|NA|TRBJ1-6
CASSPLGVNSPLHF
TGTGCCAGCTCACCACTTGGGGTTAATTCACCCCTCCACTTT
>TRBV6-1|TRBD1|NA|TRBJ1-2
CASSARQGVYGYTF
TGTGCCAGCAGTGCTCGACAGGGGGTCTATGGCTACACCTTC